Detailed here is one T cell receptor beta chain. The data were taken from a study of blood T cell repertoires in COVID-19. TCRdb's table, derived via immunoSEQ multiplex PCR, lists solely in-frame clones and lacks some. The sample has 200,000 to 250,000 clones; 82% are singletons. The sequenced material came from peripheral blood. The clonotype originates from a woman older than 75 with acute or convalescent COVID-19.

This CDR3 reads CASSSDSVYGEQYF. In DNA form, the CDR3 reads TGTGCCAGCAGCTCGGACTCCGTTTACGGAGAGCAGTACTTC. The V and J genes are TRBV3-1 (or the pseudogene TRBV3-2) and TRBJ2-7; possibly TRBD2 for D (5 bases). V lost 5 bases and J lost 7, with 18 bases in between. The CDR3 runs to 14 residues. Germline CDR1 reads LGHDT; CDR2 reads YNNKEL (reference sequence).